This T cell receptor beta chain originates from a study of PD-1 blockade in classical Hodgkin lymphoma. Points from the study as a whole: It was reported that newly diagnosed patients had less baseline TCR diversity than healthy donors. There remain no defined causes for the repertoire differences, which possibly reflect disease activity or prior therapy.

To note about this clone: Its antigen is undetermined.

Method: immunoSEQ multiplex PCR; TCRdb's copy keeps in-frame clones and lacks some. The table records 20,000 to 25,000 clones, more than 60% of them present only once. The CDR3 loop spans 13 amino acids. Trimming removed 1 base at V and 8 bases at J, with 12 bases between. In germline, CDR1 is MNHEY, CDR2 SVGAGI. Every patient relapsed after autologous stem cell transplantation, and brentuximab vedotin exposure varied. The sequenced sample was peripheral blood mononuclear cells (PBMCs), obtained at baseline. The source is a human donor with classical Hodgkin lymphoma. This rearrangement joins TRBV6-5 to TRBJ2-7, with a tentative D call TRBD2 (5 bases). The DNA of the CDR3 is TGTGCCAGCAGTTACTATACCGGGGAGAAGCAGTACTTC. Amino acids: CASSYYTGEKQYF.